This passage covers 12 T cell receptor beta chains from one sample sequenced in a study of blood T cell repertoires in COVID-19. Profiled with immunoSEQ multiplex PCR; TCRdb holds only in-frame clones, not every one. The profile covers under 250,000 clones, with 84% appearing a single time and about 7.3% taken by the ten largest. The sample taken for sequencing was peripheral blood. The source of these receptors is a woman aged 50 to 60 with active or convalescent COVID-19.

The chain links TRBV5-6 to TRBJ1-1; possibly TRBD1 for D (5 bases). CDR3 length: 16 amino acids. The V end was cut by 0 bases, the J end by 5 bases, with 17 bases between. Germline V lookup: CDR1 SGHDT, CDR2 YYEEEE. The CDR3 protein is CASSLGPGQGGTEAFF. Written as DNA, the CDR3 is TGTGCCAGCAGCTTGGGGCCAGGGCAGGGAGGGACTGAAGCTTTCTTT.

The chain uses TRBV10-2 and TRBJ1-3; tentative D call: TRBD1 (6 bases). Germline assignment: CDR1 WSHSY and CDR2 SAAADI. There are 12 residues in the CDR3. V lost 8 bases and J 13 bases, leaving 18 bases between the germline ends. The CDR3 region has the DNA TGCGCCAGCTCAGGACAGTCGAAAGAGATATATTTT. This encodes CASSGQSKEIYF.

The gene calls are TRBV10-2 and TRBJ2-1; the match to TRBD1 covers 9 bases. CDR1 and CDR2 from the germline V gene are WSHSY and SAAADI. CDR3 length: 13 amino acids. Trimming cost V 4 bases and J 15 bases; bases outside gene matches: 10. The CDR3 DNA reads as TGCGCCAGCAGTGGGGACAGGGTTAGGGCTCCGTTCTTC. Its translation is CASSGDRVRAPFF.

V and J are TRBV28 and TRBJ1-2; D may be TRBD1 (6 bases). CDR3 size: 17 residues. CDR1 and CDR2 from the germline V gene are MDHEN and SYDVKM. Between the trimmed V and J ends, which lost 2 bases and 3 bases, there was a span of 19 bases. CDR3 in DNA: TGTGCCAGCAGTTTAGTTGGGGGGGCTCCGGGCGACTATGGCTACACCTTC. Translation gives CASSLVGGAPGDYGYTF.

The chain joins TRBV30 to TRBJ2-1; TRBD1 aligns across 8 bases. CDR3 length equals 16 residues. Losses at the gene ends were 3 bases for V and 3 bases for J; bases not matched to a gene: 10. The germline V gene has CDR1 GTSNPN and CDR2 SVGIG (reference sequence). Here the CDR3 DNA reads TGTGCCTGGAGCCGCTTCGGAGGGACAGGCTACAATGAGCAGTTCTTC. Residues: CAWSRFGGTGYNEQFF.

The chain has TRBV5-8 and TRBJ1-1; D may be TRBD1 (5 bases). The CDR3 loop spans 13 amino acids. V shed 5 bases and J shed 11 bases, with 19 bases lying between them. CDR1 SGHTS and CDR2 YDEGEE come from the germline V gene. This CDR3 reads CASREKGRVAAFF. DNA of the CDR3: TGTGCCAGCAGGGAAAAAGGCAGGGTGGCGGCTTTCTTT.

The chain carries TRBV18 and TRBJ2-5; D uncertain. The CDR3 has 21 amino acids. V was cut by 4 bases and J by 0 bases, with 30 bases left in between. CDR1 is KGHSH, CDR2 LQKENI, per germline. CDR3 amino acids: CASSRAWPPEMARVDQETQYF. CDR3 in DNA: TGTGCCAGCTCACGGGCATGGCCCCCAGAAATGGCCCGTGTGGACCAAGAGACCCAGTACTTC.

Regarding this clone: Other nucleotide sequences from this sample produce the same CDR3. CDR3 sequence (DNA): TGTGCCAGCAGTTCACCGGGACTAGCGGGAGATGAGCAGTTCTTC. Its protein product is CASSSPGLAGDEQFF. This rearrangement joins TRBV6-6 to TRBJ2-1; 14 bases fit TRBD2. V shed 4 bases and J 8 bases; nucleotides not matched to a gene: 4. The CDR3 runs to 15 residues. Germline loops: CDR1 MNHNY, CDR2 SVGAGI (reference sequence).

This rearrangement joins TRBV19 to TRBJ2-6; a weak D match, TRBD2 (7 bases). Between the trimmed V and J ends, which lost 11 bases and 12 bases, there was a span of 14 bases. CDR3 size: 11 residues. Germline lookup yields CDR1 LNHDA and CDR2 SQIVND (reference sequence). The CDR3 DNA sequence: TGTGCCGGCGGGGGCCCCCCCGTCCTGACTTTC. It encodes CAGGGPPVLTF. The variable domain in full, completed from reference TRBV19 and TRBJ2-6, reads DGGITQSPKYLFRKEGQNVTLSCEQNLNHDAMYWYRQDPGQGLRLIYYSQIVNDFQKGDIAEGYSVSREKKESFPLTVTSAQKNPTAFYLCAGGGPPVLTFGAGSRLTVL.

This rearrangement joins TRBV30 to TRBJ2-1; possible D gene TRBD2, 5 bases. Trimming left V 4 bases short and J 0 bases short, with 13 bases between. Germline lookup yields CDR1 GTSNPN and CDR2 SVGIG (reference sequence). The CDR3 totals 15 residues. CDR3 nucleotide sequence: TGTGCCTGGACGTACTCGGGGAGCTCCTACAATGAGCAGTTCTTC. This gives the protein CAWTYSGSSYNEQFF. The entire variable domain, with the rest obtained from reference TRBV30 and TRBJ2-1, is as follows: SQTIHQWPATLVQPVGSPLSLECTVEGTSNPNLYWYRQAAGRGLQLLFYSVGIGQISSEVPQNLSASRPQDRQFILSSKKLLLSDSGFYLCAWTYSGSSYNEQFFGPGTRLTVL.

The chain recombines TRBV28 with TRBJ1-2, with 8 bases fitting TRBD1. The CDR3 has 13 amino acids. V lost 4 bases to trimming and J lost 7 bases; unmatched junction nucleotides: 5. CDR1 MDHEN and CDR2 SYDVKM come from the germline V gene. In nucleotides, the CDR3 is TGTGCCAGCAGTTCGGACAGGGCGGGTGGCTACACCTTC. Translated: CASSSDRAGGYTF.

This clone turned up a few times. The chain combines TRBV19 with TRBJ2-7; D might be TRBD2 (5 bases). Germline loops: CDR1 LNHDA, CDR2 SQIVND (reference sequence). The CDR3 loop spans 14 amino acids. Trimming removed 5 bases at V and 0 bases at J, with 11 bases between. CDR3 sequence: CASSSRLFSYEQYF. The CDR3 nucleotides are TGTGCCAGTAGTTCCAGACTATTCTCCTACGAGCAGTACTTC.